These T cell receptor beta chains were read from a single sample in a study of blood T cell repertoires in COVID-19. Assay: immunoSEQ multiplex PCR; the TCRdb copy retains only in-frame clones and omits some. The repertoire holds around 250,000 clones, around nine tenths seen once, with over 2.5% in the top ten. Material for sequencing was PBMCs or T cells enriched from blood (not recorded which). The origin of the receptors is a woman aged 40-49 years who had been exposed to COVID-19. The CDR3 runs from the conserved cysteine through the conserved F or W. A D gene is named only where the DNA matches it firmly.

TRBD1 | TRBJ1-4 | TRBV9 | CASSRRDRVIEKLFF | TGTGCCAGCAGCAGACGAGACAGGGTCATCGAAAAACTGTTTTTT
- | TRBJ1-5 | TRBV3-1/TRBV3-2 | CASSQDCDIVEDITRYSNQPQHF | TGTGCCAGCAGCCAAGATTGTGATATAGTAGAAGACATTACAAGGTATAGCAATCAGCCCCAGCATTTT
- | TRBJ2-3 | TRBV2 | CASRYTDTQYF | TGTGCCAGCAGGTATACAGATACGCAGTATTTT
- | TRBJ2-5 | TRBV3-1/TRBV3-2 | CASSLLGRGVKETQYF | TGTGCCAGCAGCCTATTGGGTCGCGGGGTTAAAGAGACCCAGTACTTC
- | TRBJ2-5 | TRBV10-2 | CASSAARRGETQYF | TGCGCCAGCAGTGCTGCCCGCCGGGGGGAGACCCAGTACTTC
- | TRBJ1-4 | TRBV5-6 | CASSLGGEKLFF | TGTGCCAGCAGCTTGGGCGGTGAAAAACTGTTTTTT
- | TRBJ2-2 | TRBV2 | CASSVITGELFF | TGTGCCAGCAGTGTAATCACCGGGGAGCTGTTTTTT
TRBD2 | TRBJ2-1 | TRBV11-3 | CASSPGTSGNVGQFF | TGTGCCAGCAGCCCAGGGACTAGCGGGAATGTAGGGCAGTTCTTC
TRBD1 | TRBJ1-2 | TRBV3-1/TRBV3-2 | CASSPKTGDVYGYTF | TGTGCCAGCAGCCCAAAGACAGGGGACGTCTATGGCTACACCTTC
- | TRBJ1-6 | TRBV19 | CASSMQGFTYNSPLHF | TGTGCCAGTAGTATGCAGGGGTTCACCTATAATTCACCCCTCCACTTT